This T cell receptor beta chain was sequenced during a study of metastatic and nonmetastatic thyroid tumors (dated by TCRdb to 2018 to 2020). Background for the entire study: The researchers compared repertoires between peripheral blood samples and tumor or nodule tissue samples from patients with malignant or benign thyroid disease.

Broader findings and caveats from the paper: In both blood and tumor samples, TCR beta diversity was reported to be significantly higher in malignant tumors than in benign nodules.

This clone was seen many times. The clone's antigen remains unknown. Base qualities are not recorded, but no much larger clone differs from it by a single base. Libraries were built with PCR. Instrument on record: Illumina HiSeq 4000. The TCR beta-chain CDR3 region of each patient was profiled by high-throughput sequencing. Concerning the study's data processing: The researchers built a classifier to tell apart papillary thyroid cancer patients with distant metastasis, based on CDR3 differences among clinicopathological groups. Repertoire diversity was assessed with the Shannon index, and tumor-blood repertoire similarity with the Morisita-Horn index. The public reads were quality trimmed at Q25 with fastp and then assembled into clones with MiXCR by TCRdb, keeping productive beta chains. The V and J calls were not made by the authors but by TCRdb's processing. This sample holds tens of thousands of clones; approximately 12% were observed only once. The top ten hold roughly 5.3% of the sample.

The CDR3 runs 14 amino acids, cysteine and phenylalanine included. Just the 42-base CDR3 DNA is kept, in frame starting at base 1. Cut back by 3 bases and 10 bases, the V and J ends lie 16 bases apart. CDR1 SGHRS and CDR2 YFSETQ are derived from the germline V gene. No patient had received any treatment before thyroid surgery. Using T-cell receptor beta sequencing, the study looked back at clinical samples from patients collected from about 2011 to 2018. The receptor comes from a female donor with papillary thyroid cancer or a benign thyroid nodule (not recorded which). Some clones in this sample may be carry-over from other donors' samples. Rearrangement joined TRBV5-1 to TRBJ1-4; the D region possibly corresponds to TRBD1 (6 bases align). The material sequenced was blood. This receptor has the CDR3 CASSSRSEGGKLFF. The DNA is TGCGCCAGCAGCTCAAGGTCCGAGGGGGGAAAACTGTTTTTT.